This T cell receptor (beta chain) was recorded in a study of shared clonotypes between healthy human individuals. Notes on the study in general: In a few donors, about 5% of naive CD4 clonotypes appeared in common.

TCRdb's table, derived via immunoSEQ multiplex PCR, lists solely in-frame clones and lacks some. The sample holds over 700,000 clones, 72% seen once. Regarding this clone: The antigen is not known.

The V and J ends lost 6 bases and 2 bases respectively, with 11 bases between them. The CDR3 sequence is 14 residues long. In germline, CDR1 is MNHEY, CDR2 SMNVEV (reference sequence). Sequencing input: memory CD4+ T cells sorted from blood. The subset was: CD45RA-negative fraction. The chain uses TRBV27 and TRBJ1-3; D is possibly TRBD1 (6 bases). This clonotype was obtained from a woman between 25 and 40 years old in good health. CDR3 sequence reads: CASSPDSTGNTIYF. As DNA, the CDR3 is TGTGCCAGCAGCCCGGACAGTACTGGAAACACCATATATTTT.